This T cell receptor (beta chain) was identified in a study of T cell responses to AZD1222 COVID-19 vaccine. Study-wide results and limits: Females made up more of the donors, who were largely white British, and clonal diversity may have come out too low. Among vaccine-associated CD4 TCRs, coverage spanned spike, with dominance at 160-218 and 743-854. Researchers took repertoire samples only after the peak T cell response had come.

Data came from immunoSEQ multiplex PCR; TCRdb stores just in-frame clones and leaves some out. This sample has about 100,000 clones, with around 87% found just once. This clone was detected only once. The antigen is undetermined. The germline gives CDR1 MNHEY, CDR2 SVGEGT. The germline V and J ends were trimmed by 6 bases and 2 bases, with 14 bases remaining between them. CDR3 size: 14 residues. This receptor was identified in an adult in good health. Sequencing used peripheral blood, obtained on day 0 of MenACWY control vaccination. V is TRBV6-2 or TRBV6-3 and J is TRBJ2-7; no reliable D call. CDR3 coding DNA: TGTGCCAGCAGCCAAGGATCTTTTACCTACGAGCAGTACTTC. Its translation: CASSQGSFTYEQYF.